Given below is one T cell receptor beta chain in context. The target of this receptor is not known. Base-call qualities are not available, and no considerably larger clone is one nucleotide away. This sample includes further DNA sequences coding for the same CDR3. TCR CDR3 regions were amplified from genomic DNA by multiplex PCR using the deep immunoSEQ assay. For each cell subset, the extracted genomic DNA was distributed evenly across all wells of several immunoSEQ 96-well plates, and each plate served as one replicate. For sorted subsets, 200 to 250 ng of genomic DNA, equivalent to 30,000 or so T cell genomes, went into each replicate PCR. The purified libraries were quantified using a Qubit 3.0 fluorometer, sized with a Bioanalyzer 2100, and then quantified again using the KAPA Library Quantification kit. Every immunoSEQ 96-well plate was sequenced on a dedicated single-read 150-cycle Illumina NextSeq 550 flow cell. On the study's bioinformatics: Because the immunoSEQ output held only junctional sequences and lacked quality scores, the filtering could not match the filtering applied to full-length reads. Sequences were annotated with PyIR, a Python wrapper for IgBLAST v1.9, using IMGT germline references to assign V/J genes and CDR3. Reads with weak V/J assignments (E-value above 1e-6), missing CDR3, stop codons, out-of-frame junctions, or ambiguous translated residues were removed. A V3J clonotype was defined by an identical inferred V gene, J gene, and CDR3 amino acid sequence. To compute the percentage overlap between repertoires, the number of shared unique clonotypes was divided by the size of the smaller repertoire. RTK rarefaction, the Chao1 estimator, and Recon v2.1 estimates of unobserved clonotypes were used to assess repertoire richness. For all TCRbeta clonotypes obtained by the gDNA method from a handful of donors, generation probabilities were computed with OLGA. Drawn from immuneACCESS, this table holds only the in-frame rearrangements with V and J called that TCRdb kept. Clones are partly lost; checked studies trace under half to an unresolved V gene and leave the rest unexplained. V, J and clone size reflect that table, while D and trimming were determined from the DNA. The sample includes approximately 700,000 clones, with roughly 72% observed a single time. Together, the top ten hold 1.5% to 2% of the sample.

The donors were healthy, HIV-negative adults with no recently reported acute infections or vaccinations. Every donor was a Caucasian adult residing in Nashville, Tennessee, USA. CD4+ T cells were enriched by magnetic negative selection; naive cells were then positively selected on CD45RA, and the negative fraction formed the memory subset. After blood collection by leukapheresis, PBMCs were isolated using Ficoll-Histopaque density gradient centrifugation and then cryopreserved in the vapor phase of liquid nitrogen. Analytical flow cytometry was used to check the purity and quantity of each magnetically sorted T cell population. Genomic DNA was isolated from each sorted fraction and quantified by UV absorbance on a Nanodrop 2000c. This entry belongs to a study of shared clonotypes between healthy human individuals (dated by TCRdb to the early 2020s). Describing the broader study: The cohort comprised a couple of women and three men aged 18 to 49 years. To estimate repertoire size and how much clonotype sharing occurs between individuals, the study deeply sequenced the blood TCR repertoires of roughly 5 healthy adults. Each donor's leukapheresis produced roughly between roughly 0.85 and 10 billion PBMCs. Different laboratories and diverse techniques were used to prepare libraries and sequence TCR repertoires, to increase sequencing depth and limit assay-specific biases. For each donor, CD4 naive and CD4 memory were each given three plates, CD8 naive was given two plates, and CD8 memory was given one plate.

The research as a whole found: Across four donors, about 4.5% of naive CD4, roughly 3.5% of naive CD8, about 2.3% of memory CD4, and 0.3% to 0.45% of memory CD8 clonotypes were shared. Even with the large sequencing depth, rarefaction of the sorted-subset datasets indicated that sequencing was incomplete. Naive subsets generally had larger estimated clonotype richness than memory subsets. The genetic and exposure-history diversity represented was limited by the small number of donors. Higher generation probabilities were observed for clonotypes shared by all four sorted-subset donors than for non-shared clonotypes. Pairwise subsampling led to the expectation that sequencing depth would affect the degree of clonotype sharing among donors. Sampling was restricted to blood, and TCR repertoires in tissues likely differ from the TCR repertoires found in blood.

V is trimmed back by 3 bases and J by 4 bases, and the junction contains 3 bases that no gene match accounts for. The CDR3 runs 15 amino acids, cysteine and phenylalanine included. The read is trimmed to its CDR3 DNA, 45 bases read in frame from base 1. Taken from the germline V gene (reference sequence), the CDR1 and CDR2 loops are SEHNR and FQNEAQ. Sample: memory CD4+ T cells sorted from blood. What this sample's cell subset or site label stands for: CD45RA-negative fraction. The clonotype comes from a woman younger than 45 in good health. This receptor chain uses TRBV7-9 and TRBJ2-2, with 9 central nucleotides matching TRBD1. The nucleotide sequence reads as follows: TGTGCCAGCAGCTTGGGACAGGGCTCCACCGGGGAGCTGTTTTTT. Its coded protein is CASSLGQGSTGELFF. This CDR3, with the reference TRBV7-9 and TRBJ2-2 proteins standing in past its ends, gives the full variable domain DTGVSQNPRHKITKRGQNVTFRCDPISEHNRLYWYRQTLGQGPEFLTYFQNEAQLEKSRLLSDRFSAERPKGSFSTLEIQRTEQGDSAMYLCASSLGQGSTGELFFGEGSRLTVL.